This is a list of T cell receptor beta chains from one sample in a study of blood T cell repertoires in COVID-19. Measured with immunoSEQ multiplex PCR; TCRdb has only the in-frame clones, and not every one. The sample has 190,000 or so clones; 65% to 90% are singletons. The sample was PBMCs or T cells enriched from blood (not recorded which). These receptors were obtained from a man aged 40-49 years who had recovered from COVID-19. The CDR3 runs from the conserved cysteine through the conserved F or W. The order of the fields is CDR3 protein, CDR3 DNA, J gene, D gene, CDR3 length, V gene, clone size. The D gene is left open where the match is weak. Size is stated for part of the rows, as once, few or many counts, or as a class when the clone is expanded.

CASGQNRHTGNTIYF	TGTGCCAGCGGACAAAATAGGCATACCGGAAACACCATATATTTT	TRBJ1-3	-	15	TRBV5-6	-
CASSISAGGRTSYTF	TGTGCCAGTAGTATATCGGCAGGGGGCCGGACGAGCTACACCTTC	TRBJ1-2	TRBD1	15	TRBV19	-
CATRDGGATNEKLFF	TGTGCCACCCGGGACGGGGGGGCAACTAATGAAAAACTGTTTTTT	TRBJ1-4	-	15	TRBV19	-
CASSVYGLAGGGEQFF	TGTGCCAGCAGCGTATATGGGCTAGCGGGAGGAGGTGAGCAGTTCTTC	TRBJ2-1	TRBD2	16	TRBV9	-
CASGRNPNYGYTF	TGTGCCAGCGGCAGAAACCCTAACTATGGCTACACCTTC	TRBJ1-2	-	13	TRBV12-3/TRBV12-4	-
CASSYRPTSKRNEQFF	TGTGCCAGCAGTTACAGGCCGACTAGCAAACGGAATGAGCAGTTCTTC	TRBJ2-1	TRBD2	16	TRBV6-2/TRBV6-3	-
CASSSGLRAYEQYF	TGCGCCAGCAGCTCGGGACTGAGAGCCTACGAGCAGTACTTC	TRBJ2-7	-	14	TRBV5-1	-
CASSSGSLETQYF	TGTGCCAGCAGCAGCGGGAGTTTAGAGACCCAGTACTTC	TRBJ2-5	TRBD2	13	TRBV28	-
CGFGRQNTEAFF	TGTGGTTTTGGCAGACAAAACACTGAAGCTTTCTTT	TRBJ1-1	-	12	TRBV30	-
CASSLGTENTGELFF	TGTGCCAGCAGCTTAGGAACAGAGAACACCGGGGAGCTGTTTTTT	TRBJ2-2	-	15	TRBV5-6	-
CASSRRDRSTDTQYF	TGTGCCAGCAGCCGGCGGGACAGAAGCACAGATACGCAGTATTTT	TRBJ2-3	-	15	TRBV11-1	-
CASSLAGLDGRYGYTF	TGTGCCAGCAGCTTAGCGGGGCTCGACGGAAGGTATGGCTACACCTTC	TRBJ1-2	-	16	TRBV7-9	-
CASSSPGGGNRYEQYF	TGCGCCAGCAGCTCACCGGGAGGGGGGAATCGCTACGAGCAGTACTTC	TRBJ2-7	TRBD2	16	TRBV5-1	-
CASSPRGGQGGDQPQHF	TGTGCCAGCAGCCCGCGCGGGGGACAGGGGGGAGATCAGCCCCAGCATTTT	TRBJ1-5	TRBD1	17	TRBV7-2	-
CASSSPAGDDTQYF	TGCGCCAGCAGCTCTCCAGCGGGTGACGATACGCAGTATTTT	TRBJ2-3	-	14	TRBV5-1	-
CATSDLSEHVGEQFF	TGTGCCACCAGTGACTTGAGCGAGCACGTGGGTGAGCAGTTCTTC	TRBJ2-1	-	15	TRBV24-1	-
CASSLVSGAGELFF	TGTGCCAGCAGCTTGGTTTCGGGAGCCGGGGAGCTGTTTTTT	TRBJ2-2	-	14	TRBV5-5	-
CASSPFLYLANYGYTF	TGCGCCAGCAGCCCCTTCCTCTATTTAGCTAACTATGGCTACACCTTC	TRBJ1-2	-	16	TRBV4-1	-
CASSERQGGYTF	TGTGCCAGCAGTGAAAGACAAGGTGGCTACACCTTC	TRBJ1-2	-	12	TRBV2	-
CAWRNYGYTF	TGTGCCTGGCGGAACTATGGCTACACCTTC	TRBJ1-2	-	10	TRBV30	once
CASSLASSGSSGRKETQYF	TGTGCCAGCAGCTTAGCGTCTAGCGGGAGTTCGGGTCGGAAGGAGACCCAGTACTTC	TRBJ2-5	TRBD2	19	TRBV7-2	-
CASIGGAGETQYF	TGCGCCAGCATAGGGGGCGCAGGAGAGACCCAGTACTTC	TRBJ2-5	TRBD1	13	TRBV5-1	-
CASSRPDRALEAFF	TGTGCCAGCAGCCGACCGGACAGGGCCCTCGAGGCTTTCTTT	TRBJ1-1	TRBD1	14	TRBV5-6	-
CSVEDRWTLSTDTQYF	TGCAGCGTTGAAGATCGTTGGACACTGAGCACAGATACGCAGTATTTT	TRBJ2-3	-	16	TRBV29-1	-
CASARQVPDTQYF	TGTGCTAGTGCCCGACAGGTTCCAGATACGCAGTATTTT	TRBJ2-3	-	13	TRBV12-5	-
CASSVAQGTYGYTF	TGTGCCAGCAGCGTAGCGCAGGGAACCTATGGCTACACCTTC	TRBJ1-2	-	14	TRBV9	-
CASYGQPNTGELFF	TGTGCCAGCTATGGACAGCCGAACACCGGGGAGCTGTTTTTT	TRBJ2-2	-	14	TRBV2	-
CASSDPLGASGNTIYF	TGTGCCAGCAGTGATCCCCTAGGGGCCTCTGGAAACACCATATATTTT	TRBJ1-3	-	16	TRBV3-1/TRBV3-2	-
CASSYRIGAGEYQETQYF	TGTGCCAGCAGTTACAGGATCGGAGCGGGAGAGTACCAAGAGACCCAGTACTTC	TRBJ2-5	TRBD2	18	TRBV6-2/TRBV6-3	many
CASGLGSGTGLGYTF	TGTGCTAGTGGCCTAGGGTCCGGGACAGGGCTGGGCTACACCTTC	TRBJ1-2	TRBD1	15	TRBV12-5	-
CAISVGQGAGNQPQHF	TGTGCCATCAGTGTGGGACAGGGGGCTGGCAATCAGCCCCAGCATTTT	TRBJ1-5	TRBD1	16	TRBV10-3	-
CAWKTGSEQYF	TGTGCCTGGAAGACAGGGTCCGAGCAGTACTTC	TRBJ2-7	TRBD1	11	TRBV30	-
CSVETGGGETQYF	TGCAGCGTTGAAACGGGGGGCGGCGAGACCCAGTACTTC	TRBJ2-5	-	13	TRBV29-1	-
CASSLGLAGNIQYF	TGTGCCAGCAGCTTGGGGCTAGCGGGAAACATTCAGTACTTC	TRBJ2-4	TRBD2	14	TRBV5-4	many
CASSQEGRENYGYTF	TGTGCCAGCAGCCAAGAGGGCAGGGAAAACTATGGCTACACCTTC	TRBJ1-2	-	15	TRBV4-2	-
CASSLPNSTVAGVGDYNEQFF	TGCGCCAGCAGCTTGCCAAACTCGACTGTGGCGGGAGTGGGGGATTACAATGAGCAGTTCTTC	TRBJ2-1	TRBD2	21	TRBV5-1	-
CASSPFGGDVGDTQYF	TGTGCCAGCAGCCCTTTCGGGGGAGACGTTGGAGATACGCAGTATTTT	TRBJ2-3	-	16	TRBV11-2	-
CASSLKDRGRHDEQFF	TGTGCCAGCAGCTTGAAGGACAGGGGGCGTCACGATGAGCAGTTCTTC	TRBJ2-1	TRBD1	16	TRBV3-1/TRBV3-2	few
CASSQAFTLAGIYNEQFF	TGTGCCAGCAGCCAAGCCTTCACACTAGCGGGAATCTACAATGAGCAGTTCTTC	TRBJ2-1	TRBD2	18	TRBV3-1/TRBV3-2	once
CASSPMGQRNTEAFF	TGTGCCAGTTCCCCAATGGGGCAGCGGAACACTGAAGCTTTCTTT	TRBJ1-1	-	15	TRBV19	-
CASSLNGHGDTGELFF	TGTGCCAGCAGCTTAAATGGCCATGGTGACACCGGGGAGCTGTTTTTT	TRBJ2-2	-	16	TRBV7-3	-
CASSLAPVQGNGETQYF	TGTGCCAGCAGCTTAGCGCCCGTACAGGGGAACGGCGAGACCCAGTACTTC	TRBJ2-5	TRBD1	17	TRBV7-6	once
CASSHALTGGYQPQHF	TGCGCCAGCAGCCACGCATTGACAGGGGGCTATCAGCCCCAGCATTTT	TRBJ1-5	TRBD1	16	TRBV4-3	-
CSPGGPTDTQYF	TGCAGCCCCGGAGGGCCCACAGATACGCAGTATTTT	TRBJ2-3	-	12	TRBV29-1	-
CSASLAGPYNEQFF	TGCAGTGCTAGTCTAGCGGGGCCCTACAATGAGCAGTTCTTC	TRBJ2-1	TRBD2	14	TRBV20-1	-
CASSEQGASSGNTIYF	TGTGCCAGCAGCGAACAGGGGGCCAGCTCTGGAAACACCATATATTTT	TRBJ1-3	TRBD1	16	TRBV2	-
CASSPGTGGMNTEAFF	TGTGCCAGCAGCCCGGGGACAGGGGGCATGAACACTGAAGCTTTCTTT	TRBJ1-1	TRBD1	16	TRBV5-4	few
CASSPGTGTDTQYF	TGTGCCAGCAGCCCTGGGACAGGGACAGATACGCAGTATTTT	TRBJ2-3	TRBD1	14	TRBV5-8	-
CASSLRQGFNEKLFF	TGTGCCAGCTCACTGAGACAGGGCTTTAATGAAAAACTGTTTTTT	TRBJ1-4	TRBD1	15	TRBV18	-
CASSQGPGGYTF	TGTGCCAGCAGCCAAGGTCCAGGCGGGTACACCTTC	TRBJ1-2	-	12	TRBV3-1/TRBV3-2	-
CASSRGRPLYEQYF	TGTGCCAGCTCCCGGGGTCGACCTCTCTACGAGCAGTACTTC	TRBJ2-7	-	14	TRBV13	few
CASSIGRTGAFF	TGTGCCAGTAGTATAGGCCGGACTGGGGCTTTCTTT	TRBJ1-1	-	12	TRBV19	-
CASSPQAGGSPEAFF	TGTGCCAGCTCACCCCAGGCAGGGGGATCCCCTGAAGCTTTCTTT	TRBJ1-1	TRBD1	15	TRBV18	-
CASTLIGQGANEKLFF	TGTGCCAGCACCCTAATAGGACAGGGGGCTAATGAAAAACTGTTTTTT	TRBJ1-4	TRBD1	16	TRBV2	-
CASSTTGGANNEKLFF	TGTGCCAGTAGTACGACAGGGGGCGCAAATAATGAAAAACTGTTTTTT	TRBJ1-4	TRBD1	16	TRBV19	-